The clone carrying this TCR beta chain is labeled medium-sized. Its antigen is not known. This entry belongs to a study of liver allograft versus peripheral blood T cells. For the study at large: The study compared liver allograft T cell receptor repertoires against peripheral blood repertoires of liver transplant recipients. Overall study results and limits: A difference was reportedly observed between T cell receptor repertoires inside liver allografts and those in peripheral blood.

One entry per CDR3 protein, called by TCRdb with MiXCR from the reads. The data show some 6,000 distinct CDR3 sequences, about a sixth seen once. This CDR3 spans 14 amino acids. Trimming cost V 4 bases and J 0 bases; bases outside gene matches: 1. The germline CDR1 and CDR2 sequences are MNHEY and SMNVEV (reference sequence). The chain employs TRBV27 and TRBJ1-2, with TRBD1 matching 8 bases. This TCR came from a human patient who had a liver transplant. Certain T cells may be donor cells from the graft. The CDR3 DNA sequence: TGTGCCAGCAGTTGGGACAGGACTAACTATGGCTACACCTTC. This gives the protein CASSWDRTNYGYTF.